Reported below is one TCR beta chain. The target antigen is unknown. Germline trimming cut 1 base from V and 2 bases from J; bases unmatched to any gene: 6. The CDR3 runs 16 residues. CDR1 is SGHRS, CDR2 YFSETQ, per germline. It was 5'RACE with constant-segment primers that produced the TCR alpha and TCR beta cDNA libraries, which carried sample barcodes and UMIs. TCRdb ran MiXCR on the 5' RACE reads and lists one entry per CDR3 protein. The sample holds hundreds of thousands of distinct CDR3 sequences, 16% seen once. This record comes from a study of T-cell memory formation after mild COVID-19. Findings of the study overall: Second-wave clones with a day 37 peak had unconfirmed SARS-CoV-2 specificity. Among CD4+ contracting clones, most were CM and EM, and CD8+ ones EMRA. Contracting clones from day 15 to 85 had balanced CD4/CD8; later expanders favoured CD4+.

The TCR sequence derives from a man younger than 35 who had mild COVID-19 (a few samples of this study predate the infection). Cell type and time point are not known. Material for sequencing was PBMCs or a T cell subset sorted from them (not recorded which). The V gene is TRBV5-1, the J gene TRBJ2-3, with TRBD1 matching 8 bases. The CDR3 sequence is CASSLTGQGFTDTQYF. The CDR3 DNA sequence: TGCGCCAGCAGCTTGACCGGACAGGGTTTCACAGATACGCAGTATTTT.